Listed below are T cell receptor beta chains from one sample, sequenced in a study of blood T cell repertoires in COVID-19. The protocol was immunoSEQ multiplex PCR, while the TCRdb copy is restricted to in-frame clones and leaves out a portion. The data show about 80,000 clones, about four fifths seen once. Sequencing used peripheral blood. The origin of the receptors is a human donor in a cohort sampled during active COVID-19. Both conserved end residues are part of each CDR3. The D gene is left open where the match is weak. Clone sizes are given selectively: once, few, many, or a class where the clone is expanded.

TRBD2 | TRBJ2-3 | TRBV5-4 | NA | CASSSGLVSDTQYF | TGTGCCAGCAGCTCCGGACTAGTCTCAGATACGCAGTATTTT
NA | TRBJ1-2 | TRBV7-2 | NA | CASSFATGPRGIYGYTF | TGTGCCAGCAGCTTTGCCACCGGGCCGCGCGGGATCTATGGCTACACCTTC
NA | TRBJ1-1 | TRBV28 | NA | CASSFGSKAFF | TGTGCCAGCAGTTTCGGGAGTAAAGCTTTCTTT
NA | TRBJ1-2 | TRBV18 | NA | CATENSTNYGYTF | TGTGCCACCGAGAACTCCACTAACTATGGCTACACCTTC
NA | TRBJ1-6 | TRBV27 | once | CASSLQGLYNSPLHF | TGTGCCAGCAGTTTGCAGGGGCTCTATAATTCACCCCTCCACTTT
NA | TRBJ2-7 | TRBV21-1 | NA | CASTDKRTHSYEQYF | TGTGCCAGCACAGATAAGCGGACCCATTCCTACGAGCAGTACTTC
NA | TRBJ2-1 | TRBV5-1 | once | CASSLGGVTYNEQFF | TGCGCCAGCAGCTTGGGGGGAGTCACCTACAATGAGCAGTTCTTC
NA | TRBJ1-1 | TRBV6-5 | NA | CASSYTIGATEAFF | TGTGCCAGCAGTTACACTATTGGGGCAACTGAAGCTTTCTTT
TRBD2 | TRBJ2-1 | TRBV6-2/TRBV6-3 | NA | CASSSTGGLYNEQFF | TGTGCCAGCAGTAGTACGGGAGGGCTCTACAATGAGCAGTTCTTC
TRBD1 | TRBJ2-5 | TRBV7-6 | NA | CASSSVIVPGQGETQYF | TGTGCCAGCAGCTCCGTGATCGTACCGGGACAGGGAGAGACCCAGTACTTC
NA | TRBJ1-1 | TRBV27 | few | CASRVGQGNTEAFF | TGTGCCAGCAGGGTAGGCCAGGGGAACACTGAAGCTTTCTTT
TRBD1 | TRBJ1-1 | TRBV27 | NA | CASFRGGQPVAEAFF | TGTGCCAGCTTCCGTGGGGGACAGCCCGTCGCTGAAGCTTTCTTT
TRBD1 | TRBJ2-1 | TRBV5-1 | NA | CASSLADQGATYNEQFF | TGCGCCAGCAGCTTGGCCGACCAGGGGGCCACCTACAATGAGCAGTTCTTC